Described below is a single TCR beta chain sequence and its context. This clonotype was counted ten times or more. Its antigen remains unidentified. No clone much larger than this one lies a single base away; base qualities are absent. The CDR3 numbers 13 residues from cysteine through phenylalanine. CDR3 DNA is the only sequence kept; it has 39 bases, read in frame from the first base. The germline V gene specifies SGHTA as CDR1 and FQGTGA as CDR2. Trimming costs V 7 bases and J 4 bases, and their ends lie 10 bases apart. The data belong to a study of T cells in Graves' hyperthyroidism and ophthalmopathy (dated by TCRdb to the late 2010s). With regard to the full study: TCR V-J signatures able to tell the groups apart were searched for in a discovery cohort of 90 to 100 patients, of whom fewer than 45 had Graves' ophthalmopathy and 57 had stable Graves' hyperthyroidism. Prospective prediction of ophthalmopathy was tested in an independent validation cohort consisting of some 18 hyperthyroidism patients and around 16 patients who later progressed to ophthalmopathy. The roughly 90 discovery patients were divided at random into training and test sets in a 7:3 ratio. In addition, the study compared T-cell repertoires in thyroid tissue and in blood from several Graves' hyperthyroidism patients. Following sampling, methimazole starting at 30 mg daily was given to hyperthyroidism patients, and high-dose intravenous methylprednisolone was given to ophthalmopathy patients. The paper reports TCR Vbeta CDR3 sequencing of 140 or so peripheral blood samples: 40 or so ophthalmopathy, about 75 hyperthyroidism and about 17 progressor patients.

Patients with uncontrolled infections, other autoimmune diseases, pregnancy or lactation were excluded. Diagnoses relied on clinical symptoms, serum thyroxine and TRAb, thyroid ultrasound and orbital computed tomography. Total RNA was extracted with Trizol reagent, and quality was checked on an Agilent 2100 Bioanalyzer. Amplification of TCR beta CDR3 regions was carried out from RNA transcripts. The first round of RT-PCR for the TCR CDR3 was performed with the HTBI primer set and the Qiagen OneStep RT-PCR kit. Libraries were constructed in a second round of multiplex PCR, after which size selection and purification were performed. Paired-end sequencing of the libraries was performed with 100 bp reads on an Illumina HiSeq2000. The original pipeline was this. SOAPnuke was used to process the raw data, throwing out any read that contained adapters or uncalled bases, had a mean Phred below 15, or lacked an exact constant-primer or identifier match. COPE v1.2.5 was used to merge high-quality paired reads, and clonotypes were defined as unique nucleotide sequences. MiTCR v1.1 was used to align clonotypes to the IMGT TRBV, TRBD and TRBJ reference segments. The analysis was restricted to V-J combinations with a frequency above 0.0001, which together covered just over 99% of the repertoires. The TCS score was defined as F50 (clonal expansion) divided by E x V (chaos), with BLOSUM62-based TCRdist calculated between CDR3 peptides within each V-J. Welch's t-statistics and random forest reduced several hundred V-J features to 10 to 15, which were used in a naive Bayes classifier (R e1071). The similarity between thyroid and blood repertoires was quantified using the Morisita-Horn index. TCRdb reanalyzed the raw reads on its own, using fastp at Q25 for trimming and MiXCR for clone calling, and kept in-frame beta chains. CDR3 protein duplicates are merged, each entry listing the most common genes and DNA. Clone size and V and J calls follow TCRdb, not the original study. This sample gives more than 500,000 distinct CDR3 sequences in total; 35% to 55% of them show up just once. The biggest ten clones account for under 20% of the sample.

The full study reports these points: Most expanded thyroid clonotypes (frequency above 0.001) were also detected in blood, suggesting blood repertoires may reflect thyroid immune responses. During validation, the model predicted progression to ophthalmopathy a median of around six months ahead of onset, with around 65% sensitivity and around 73% specificity. No statistical method was used to fix the sample size in advance, and group allocation was not hidden from the investigators. In cross-validation, a model built on a 13 V-J signature told ophthalmopathy apart from stable hyperthyroidism with about 90% sensitivity and about 81% specificity, and in testing the same model reached 80%/75%.

The rearranged chain carries TRBV7-3 and TRBJ2-2; TRBD2 might be the D gene, on 6 matching bases. This TCR was recovered from an adult woman with Graves' disease, either hyperthyroidism or ophthalmopathy (not recorded which). Sequencing was carried out using peripheral blood or thyroid tissue (not recorded which). This receptor carries the CDR3 CASTNGGTGELFF. In nucleotides, the sequence is TGTGCCAGCACCAACGGGGGCACCGGGGAGCTGTTTTTT.